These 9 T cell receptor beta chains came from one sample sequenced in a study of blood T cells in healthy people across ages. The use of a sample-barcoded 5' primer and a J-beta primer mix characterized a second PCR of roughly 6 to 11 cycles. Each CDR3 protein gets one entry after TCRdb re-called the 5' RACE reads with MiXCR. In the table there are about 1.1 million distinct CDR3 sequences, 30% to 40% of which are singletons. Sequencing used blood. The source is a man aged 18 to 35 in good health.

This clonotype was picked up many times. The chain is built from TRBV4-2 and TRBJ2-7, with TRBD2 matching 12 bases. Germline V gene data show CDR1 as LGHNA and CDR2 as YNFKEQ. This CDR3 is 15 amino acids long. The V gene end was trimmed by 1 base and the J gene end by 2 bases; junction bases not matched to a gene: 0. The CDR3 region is CASSQGTSGAYEQYF. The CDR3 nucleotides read TGTGCCAGCAGCCAAGGGACTAGCGGGGCCTACGAGCAGTACTTC.

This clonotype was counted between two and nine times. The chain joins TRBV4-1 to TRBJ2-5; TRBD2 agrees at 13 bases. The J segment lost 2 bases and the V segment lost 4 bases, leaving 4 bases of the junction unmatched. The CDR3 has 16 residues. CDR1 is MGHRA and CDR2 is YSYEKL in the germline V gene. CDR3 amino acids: CASSRLAGGRQETQYF. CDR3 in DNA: TGCGCCAGCAGCCGACTAGCGGGGGGTAGACAAGAGACCCAGTACTTC.

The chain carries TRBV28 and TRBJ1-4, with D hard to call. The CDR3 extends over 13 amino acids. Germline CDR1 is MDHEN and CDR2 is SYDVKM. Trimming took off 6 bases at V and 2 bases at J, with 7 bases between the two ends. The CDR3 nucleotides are TGTGCCAGCAGGGGTGTTACTAATGAAAAACTGTTTTTT. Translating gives CASRGVTNEKLFF.

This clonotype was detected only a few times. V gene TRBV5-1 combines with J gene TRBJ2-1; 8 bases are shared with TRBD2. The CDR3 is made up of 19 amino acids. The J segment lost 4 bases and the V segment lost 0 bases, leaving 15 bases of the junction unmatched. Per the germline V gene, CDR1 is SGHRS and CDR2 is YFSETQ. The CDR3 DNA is TGCGCCAGCAGCTTGGGGGTTGCTAGCGGGTCCACGGGGTACAATGAGCAGTTCTTC. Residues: CASSLGVASGSTGYNEQFF. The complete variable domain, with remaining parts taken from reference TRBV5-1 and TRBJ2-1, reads KAGVTQTPRYLIKTRGQQVTLSCSPISGHRSVSWYQQTPGQGLQFLFEYFSETQRNKGNFPGRFSGRQFSNSRSEMNVSTLELGDSALYLCASSLGVASGSTGYNEQFFGPGTRLTVL.

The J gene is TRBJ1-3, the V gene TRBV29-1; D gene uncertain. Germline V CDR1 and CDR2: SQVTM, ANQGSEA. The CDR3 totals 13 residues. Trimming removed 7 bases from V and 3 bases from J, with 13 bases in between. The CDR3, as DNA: TGCAGCGCCGGACCGGGAATTGGAAACACCATATATTTT. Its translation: CSAGPGIGNTIYF.

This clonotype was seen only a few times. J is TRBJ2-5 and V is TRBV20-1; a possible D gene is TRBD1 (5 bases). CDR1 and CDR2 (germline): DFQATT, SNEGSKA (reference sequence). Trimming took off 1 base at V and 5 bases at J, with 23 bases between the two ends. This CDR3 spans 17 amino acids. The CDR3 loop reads CSARVGSAGLTRETQYF. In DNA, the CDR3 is TGCAGTGCTAGAGTAGGAAGCGCAGGGTTGACCCGGGAGACCCAGTACTTC.

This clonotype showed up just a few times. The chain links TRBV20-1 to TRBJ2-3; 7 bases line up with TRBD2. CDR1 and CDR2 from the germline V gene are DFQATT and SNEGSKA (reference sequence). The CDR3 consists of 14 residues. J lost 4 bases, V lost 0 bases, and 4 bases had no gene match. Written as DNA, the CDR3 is TGCAGTGCTAGAGACCCGGGGGGTCCAGATACGCAGTATTTT. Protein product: CSARDPGGPDTQYF.

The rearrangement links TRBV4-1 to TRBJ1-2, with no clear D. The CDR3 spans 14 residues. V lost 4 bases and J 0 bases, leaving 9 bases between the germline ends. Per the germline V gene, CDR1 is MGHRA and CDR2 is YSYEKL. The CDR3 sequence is CASSPFDANYGYTF. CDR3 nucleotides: TGCGCCAGCAGCCCCTTTGACGCTAACTATGGCTACACCTTC.

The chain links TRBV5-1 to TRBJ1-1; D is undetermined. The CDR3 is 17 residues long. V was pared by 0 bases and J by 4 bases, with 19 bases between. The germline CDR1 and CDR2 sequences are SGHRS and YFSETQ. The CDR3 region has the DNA TGCGCCAGCAGCTTGGACCCGCCGGAGGATCCGGGCACTGAAGCTTTCTTT. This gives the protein CASSLDPPEDPGTEAFF.